This T cell receptor beta chain emerged from a study of technical replicates of blood from several donors. Produced via immunoSEQ multiplex PCR; TCRdb's table is partial and in-frame only. The table records 45,000 to 60,000 clones, roughly 89% of them present only once. Germline V CDR1 and CDR2: SGHAT, FQDESV (reference sequence). V lost 7 bases and J lost 9, with 20 bases in between. This CDR3 is built from 14 residues. This TCR came from a human donor in good health. Some clones in this sample may be carry-over from other donors' samples. The rearrangement joins TRBV11-1 to TRBJ2-3, with D possibly TRBD2 on 6 matching bases. Material: PBMCs. In DNA form, the CDR3 reads TGTGCCAGCACGTACCGGGACTTCGCAGGAACGCAGTATTTT. Amino acids: CASTYRDFAGTQYF.